Below are 25 T cell receptor beta chains sequenced from a single sample in a study of blood T cells in healthy people across ages. With a J-beta primer mix and a sample-barcoded 5' primer, a second PCR ran roughly 6 to 11 cycles. TCRdb processed the 5' RACE reads anew with MiXCR; each CDR3 protein has one entry. The sample lists 800,000 or so distinct CDR3 sequences; approximately 67% were seen once. Sequencing was done on a sample of blood. The receptors were gathered from a man aged 25-45 years in good health.

In its sample, this clonotype was seen a few times. This chain uses TRBV4-3 with TRBJ2-1; D gene ambiguous. This CDR3 comprises 18 residues. Germline V gene sequence: CDR1 LGHNA, CDR2 YSLEER. Trimming shortened V by 4 bases and J by 6 bases, and 25 bases separated the two germline ends. The CDR3 DNA is TGCGCCAGCAGCCCTGTAGGGTACGCCCAGGAAGACTCCAATGAGCAGTTCTTC. This sequence encodes CASSPVGYAQEDSNEQFF.

CDR3 protein: CASSRGENEQFF. The DNA of the CDR3 is TGTGCCAGCAGCAGGGGGGAGAATGAGCAGTTCTTC. The J gene is TRBJ2-1, the V gene TRBV7-8; D tentatively fits TRBD1 or TRBD2 (6 bases each). Germline loops: CDR1 SGHVS, CDR2 FQNEAQ. This CDR3 has 12 residues. The V end lost 5 bases, the J end lost 7 bases, and 9 bases lay between the germline ends.

This sequence joins TRBV20-1 and TRBJ2-3; D uncertain. Germline-derived CDR1 and CDR2 are DFQATT and SNEGSKA (reference sequence). V lost 6 bases and J 0 bases, leaving 16 bases between the germline ends. This CDR3 has 15 residues. The CDR3 spells CSAERSSDSTDTQYF. CDR3 sequence (DNA): TGCAGTGCGGAAAGAAGCTCCGACAGCACAGATACGCAGTATTTT.

This clonotype has only a few counts. The chain has TRBV7-9 and TRBJ1-2; 7 nucleotides line up with TRBD1. V lost 3 bases, J lost 4 bases, and 11 bases stayed unmatched. CDR1 is SEHNR, CDR2 FQNEAQ, per germline (reference sequence). The CDR3 spans 16 residues. The CDR3 region is CASSFSPPRGGYGYTF. The DNA of the CDR3 is TGTGCCAGCAGCTTTTCACCTCCCAGGGGGGGCTATGGCTACACCTTC.

This clonotype was recorded a few times. This CDR3 reads CASSATLEETQYF. The CDR3 DNA sequence: TGTGCCAGCAGCGCGACCCTGGAAGAGACCCAGTACTTC. V and J are TRBV7-2 and TRBJ2-5; unclear D gene. Trimming stripped 5 bases from V and 3 bases from J, with 10 bases between. CDR3 length equals 13 residues. Germline CDR1 SGHTA, CDR2 FQGNSA.

V and J are TRBV7-2 and TRBJ2-3; TRBD2 aligns across 7 bases. V shed 5 bases and J 3 bases; nucleotides not matched to a gene: 11. The length of the CDR3 is 16 residues. Germline V gives CDR1 SGHTA, CDR2 FQGNSA. CDR3: CASSPGEGRGTDTQYF. The CDR3 DNA sequence: TGTGCCAGCAGCCCCGGGGAGGGGCGAGGAACAGATACGCAGTATTTT.

This clonotype was observed a handful of times. The chain is built from TRBV10-3 and TRBJ2-7; TRBD1 agrees at 7 bases. The CDR3 length is 13 residues. Trimming took 5 bases from V and 6 from J; bases not matched to a gene: 7. Per germline, CDR1 ENHRY and CDR2 SYGVKD. The CDR3 loop reads CAISFGTESEQYF. The CDR3 DNA reads TGTGCCATCAGTTTCGGGACAGAGAGCGAGCAGTACTTC.

The chain links TRBV25-1 to TRBJ1-1; tentatively, D is TRBD1 (6 bases). Germline-derived CDR1 and CDR2 are MGHDK and SYGVNS. V was clipped by 0 bases and J by 1 base, with 9 bases between them. This CDR3 has 15 residues. The CDR3 DNA sequence: TGTGCCAGCAGTGAATATTCGACAGGGAACACTGAAGCTTTCTTT. It translates to CASSEYSTGNTEAFF.

This clonotype was detected only a few times. The V and J genes are TRBV12-3 or TRBV12-4 and TRBJ1-5; D not resolved. V was shortened by 3 bases and J by 7 bases, with 10 bases between the two germline ends. This CDR3 comprises 13 residues. CDR3 region: CASSLEARQPQHF. In DNA form, the CDR3 reads TGTGCCAGCAGTTTGGAGGCGCGGCAGCCCCAGCATTTT.

The rearrangement uses TRBV27 and TRBJ1-6; D might be TRBD1 (6 bases). Germline V gives CDR1 MNHEY, CDR2 SMNVEV (reference sequence). V was trimmed by 7 bases and J by 10 bases, leaving 17 bases between them. This CDR3 region has 14 residues. The CDR3 loop reads CASNGGSQGSPLHF. As DNA, the CDR3 is TGTGCCAGCAACGGGGGGTCTCAGGGGTCACCCCTCCACTTT.

The CDR3 sequence is CASSTGTVDFYGYTF. The DNA for the CDR3 is TGTGCCAGCAGTACAGGGACTGTGGACTTCTATGGCTACACCTTC. V is TRBV9 and J is TRBJ1-2, with a weak D call TRBD1 (6 bases). This CDR3 is built from 15 residues. The V gene's germline CDR1 is SGDLS and CDR2 YYNGEE. V lost 5 bases and J lost 4, with 18 bases in between.

The chain joins TRBV4-3 to TRBJ2-1, with 10 bases matching TRBD2. V was pared by 3 bases and J by 8 bases, with 1 base of the junction left unmatched. The CDR3 contains 13 residues. Germline lookup yields CDR1 LGHNA and CDR2 YSLEER. The CDR3 loop is CASSHGTSDEQFF. CDR3 DNA: TGCGCCAGCAGCCATGGGACTAGCGATGAGCAGTTCTTC.

This sequence joins TRBV28 and TRBJ1-2; 9 positions agree with TRBD1. Germline V lookup: CDR1 MDHEN, CDR2 SYDVKM. The CDR3 loop spans 12 amino acids. The J segment lost 4 bases and the V segment lost 8 bases, leaving 2 bases of the junction unmatched. The CDR3 region has the DNA TGTGCCAGCGGGACAGGGCCCTATGGCTACACCTTC. As protein: CASGTGPYGYTF.

This clonotype was picked up one time. The chain is built from TRBV20-1 and TRBJ1-1; D may be TRBD1 (5 bases). With 2 bases removed from V and 1 base from J, the gap between germline ends came to 8 bases. Germline V CDR1 and CDR2: DFQATT, SNEGSKA (reference sequence). CDR3 size: 13 residues. CDR3 amino acids: CSARWGGNTEAFF. The CDR3 DNA reads TGCAGTGCTAGATGGGGGGGGAACACTGAAGCTTTCTTT.

This clonotype occurred a few times. This rearrangement joins TRBV25-1 to TRBJ2-1; 11 bases line up with TRBD2. Germline assignment: CDR1 MGHDK and CDR2 SYGVNS. The ends lost 2 bases at V and 4 bases at J; junction bases unmatched: 7. The CDR3 has 17 residues. CDR3 DNA sequence: TGTGCCAGCAGTGAAATAGCGGGGGGGCCGTATTACAATGAGCAGTTCTTC. Encoded protein: CASSEIAGGPYYNEQFF.

This clonotype turned up a few times. The J gene is TRBJ2-5, the V gene TRBV2; D might be TRBD2 (6 bases). V gave up 0 bases and J gave up 3 bases, with 11 bases separating them. This CDR3 has 15 amino acids. Germline CDR1 and CDR2: SNHLY and FYNNEI. The CDR3 region has the DNA TGTGCCAGCAGTGAAGCTTTTACGGGAGAAGAGACCCAGTACTTC. Its translation is CASSEAFTGEETQYF.

This clonotype came up once. The chain employs TRBV6-6 and TRBJ2-3, with a possible D match to TRBD2 (8 bases). This CDR3 has 16 amino acids. V lost 3 bases and J lost 5, with 18 bases in between. The V gene's germline CDR1 is MNHNY and CDR2 SVGAGI (reference sequence). The CDR3 bases are TGTGCCAGCAGTTATCTAGTAGCGGGACAGATAGATACGCAGTATTTT. This gives the protein CASSYLVAGQIDTQYF.

As concerns this clonotype: The junction shows a germline mismatch at one end, possibly a read error. The V gene is TRBV29-1, the J gene TRBJ1-2, with 8 bases identical to TRBD1. The germline CDR1 and CDR2 sequences are SQVTM and ANQGSEA. This CDR3 comprises 17 residues. The CDR3: CSVKERAGGADGYGYTF. The CDR3 DNA is TGCAGCGTTAAAGAGAGGGCAGGGGGCGCAGATGGGTATGGCTACACCTTC. Looking up the rest from reference TRBV29-1 and TRBJ1-2 gives the full variable domain: SAVISQKPSRDICQRGTSLTIQCQVDSQVTMMFWYRQQPGQSLTLIATANQGSEATYESGFVIDKFPISRPNLTFSTLTVSNMSPEDSSIYLCSVKERAGGADGYGYTFGSGTRLTVV.

The chain's CDR3 is CASSTGLAGGETQYF. The CDR3 DNA is TGTGCCAGCAGTACAGGACTAGCGGGGGGAGAGACCCAGTACTTC. This chain links TRBV6-5 with TRBJ2-5; 14 bases are shared with TRBD2. Germline-derived CDR1 and CDR2 are MNHEY and SVGAGI. The trim removed 5 bases at V and 4 bases at J, leaving 3 bases unmatched. The CDR3 has 15 amino acids.

The V and J genes are TRBV7-6 and TRBJ2-5, with TRBD1 matching 9 bases. Per the germline V gene, CDR1 is SGHVS and CDR2 is FNYEAQ. This CDR3 is built from 18 residues. V was clipped by 5 bases and J by 1 base; unmatched bases: 14. The chain's CDR3 is CASSPAPGQGGRQETQYF. The CDR3 DNA is TGTGCCAGCAGCCCTGCTCCGGGACAGGGTGGGCGCCAAGAGACCCAGTACTTC.

This clonotype was observed a few times. This sequence joins TRBV20-1 and TRBJ1-2; possible D gene TRBD1, 5 bases. The V end lost 4 bases, the J end lost 1 base, and 22 bases lay between the germline ends. The CDR3 extends over 17 amino acids. CDR1 is DFQATT and CDR2 is SNEGSKA in the germline V gene (reference sequence). CDR3 amino acids: CSATGAGFKAFNYGYTF. The CDR3 nucleotides read TGCAGTGCTACGGGCGCAGGGTTCAAAGCTTTTAACTATGGCTACACCTTC.

This clonotype was counted many times. The chain employs TRBV13 and TRBJ1-6; 9 bases fit TRBD1. Per the germline V gene, CDR1 is PRHDT and CDR2 is FYEKMQ (reference sequence). CDR3 length equals 16 residues. V gave up 3 bases and J gave up 1 base; unmatched junction bases: 1. In nucleotides, the CDR3 is TGTGCCAGCAGCTTGGGACAGGGATCCTATAATTCACCCCTCCACTTT. Protein product: CASSLGQGSYNSPLHF.

In this sample, this clonotype turned up a few times. V gene TRBV12-3 or TRBV12-4 combines with J gene TRBJ2-5, with a possible D match to TRBD1 (5 bases). Trimming cost V 5 bases and J 3 bases, with 13 bases left between them. This CDR3 is built from 14 residues. CDR3 protein: CASSKDRDEETQYF. CDR3 nucleotides: TGTGCCAGCAGTAAAGACAGAGATGAAGAGACCCAGTACTTC.

DNA for the CDR3: TGTGCCAGCAGCCCAGGATTTGGCTACACCTTC. Translation: CASSPGFGYTF. The chain links TRBV5-5 to TRBJ1-2; no clear D gene. Trimming took off 4 bases at V and 7 bases at J, with 8 bases between the two ends. The CDR3 has 11 amino acids. CDR1 SGHKS and CDR2 YYEKEE come from the germline V gene (reference sequence).

The CDR3 coding sequence is TGCGCCAGCAGCCAAGGGGCGGTTGGGGGGGCAAATTCACCCCTCCACTTT. Protein sequence: CASSQGAVGGANSPLHF. The chain links TRBV5-1 to TRBJ1-6; the D gene is possibly TRBD1 (6 bases). The ends were cut back, 4 bases at V and 7 bases at J, with 21 bases in the middle. This CDR3 region has 17 residues. Germline CDR1 is SGHRS and CDR2 is YFSETQ.